Here is one T cell receptor (beta chain) with its context. Its antigen is still unknown. It is unclear where the CDR3 begins or ends on the DNA, so no DNA is shown, and the CDR3 is as TCRdb lists it. Bulk tissue was left unsorted, and RNA and DNA were co-extracted from 20-30 mg of it. Germline CDR1 reads LGHNT; CDR2 reads FRNRAP. The CDR3 contains 14 residues when both ends are counted. The data were taken from a study of tumor-infiltrating lymphocytes in primary liver carcinoma. Study information: Tumor staging was T1-T3 N0M0; sizes spanned about 4 to 10 cm across. Tissue type made little difference to sample yields of roughly 3.5 to 8 million productive TCRbeta reads.

The input was 450 to 500 ng total RNA; TCR beta cDNA was made from it with a constant-region primer. TCR beta libraries came from three nested multiplex PCR rounds using slightly modified ARM-PCR. It was with TRBV1-TRBV30 forward primers and a C-beta reverse primer that the first two PCR rounds were run, at approximately 10 cycles each. TCRdb ran MiXCR on the multiplex PCR reads and lists one entry per CDR3 protein. The sample gives 95,000 to 150,000 distinct CDR3 sequences, approximately 71% of which show up once; about 8% is in the top ten. Broader study findings: Reduced overlap was seen in tumor-adjacent and tumor-blood pairs versus tumor region pairs.

This sequence was found in a woman aged 60 to 75 with primary liver carcinoma and hepatitis B virus infection. This chain links TRBV12-5 with TRBJ1-2; the D call in the table, TRBD1, was not verified against the DNA. Input material: tumor-adjacent normal liver tissue. CDR3 sequence: CASAPDRALYGCTF.